This is a list of T cell receptor beta chains from one sample in a study of response to subunit inactivated influenza vaccine. TCRdb ran MiXCR on the RT-PCR reads and lists one entry per CDR3 protein. The sample consists of more than 450,000 distinct CDR3 sequences, 11% of them appearing once. The data were also submitted as part of a second study, on T cells expressing NK-cell markers.

The starting material was PBMCs from blood, obtained on the day of vaccination. These TCRs come from a man in his fifties or sixties who received an inactivated influenza vaccine. The CDR3 runs from the conserved cysteine through the conserved F or W. Fields, in order: CDR3 DNA, CDR3 protein, D gene, clone size, J gene, V gene. D genes are given only for firm matches. Not every row has a clone size; where given, it reads once, few, many or a size class.

TGTGCCAGCAGCCAAGATGGGGCAGGGGGCAGAGAAGCTTTCTTT,CASSQDGAGGREAFF,TRBD1,few,TRBJ1-1,TRBV14
TGTGCCAGCACCCTGGCAGGGGGCGGCACCGGGGAGCTGTTTTTT,CASTLAGGGTGELFF,TRBD1,few,TRBJ2-2,TRBV9
TGTGCCAGCTCACCGGAAGGACAGGGAAATACCGGGGAGCTGTTTTTT,CASSPEGQGNTGELFF,TRBD1,.,TRBJ2-2,TRBV18
TGCGCCAGCAGGACCCTAGCGGGAGTGCACAATGAGCAGTTCTTC,CASRTLAGVHNEQFF,TRBD2,few,TRBJ2-1,TRBV4-3
TGTGCCAGCACCCGTGGGAAACAGGGAATTCAGTTTTTT,CASTRGKQGIQFF,.,few,TRBJ1-4,TRBV3-1
TGTGCCAGCAGTTACGGGTTCGGGACTAGCACAGATACGCAGTATTTT,CASSYGFGTSTDTQYF,.,.,TRBJ2-3,TRBV6-5
TGTGCCATCAGAGTTACAGGGTTCGCGAACACCGGGGAGCTGTTTTTT,CAIRVTGFANTGELFF,.,many,TRBJ2-2,TRBV10-3
TGTGCCAGCTCCAGGAGCTCTGGGGCCAACGTCCTGACTTTC,CASSRSSGANVLTF,.,many,TRBJ2-6,TRBV3-1
TGTGCCAGCAGCGAGTGGGGCAGGGGCTGGGATGAGCAGTTCTTC,CASSEWGRGWDEQFF,.,.,TRBJ2-1,TRBV6-1
TGTGCCAGCACCCGGGCCGGGCACAATTATGGCTACACCTTC,CASTRAGHNYGYTF,.,many,TRBJ1-2,TRBV28
TGTGCCATCAGTGTAAGGACAGGGGGCACTGAAGCTTTCTTT,CAISVRTGGTEAFF,TRBD1,.,TRBJ1-1,TRBV10-3
TGTGCCAGCAGCTTAGGTAGAACGGGTACAGCAACAGATACGCAGTATTTT,CASSLGRTGTATDTQYF,.,.,TRBJ2-3,TRBV7-6
TGTGCCAGCAGCACAACCCTAGCGGGGGCGAGCACAGATACGCAGTATTTT,CASSTTLAGASTDTQYF,TRBD2,many,TRBJ2-3,TRBV7-9
TGCAGCGAGATGTCAAGGGCAGATACGCAGTATTTT,CSEMSRADTQYF,.,few,TRBJ2-3,TRBV29-1
TGTGCCAGCACACGAAAGGGGTCCACTGAAGCTTTCTTT,CASTRKGSTEAFF,.,few,TRBJ1-1,TRBV12-3/TRBV12-4
TGTGCCAGCAGTGCCGCCCAGGGACGGAGCTATGGCTACACCTTC,CASSAAQGRSYGYTF,.,few,TRBJ1-2,TRBV2
TGTGCCAGCAGTTTAGGGGCGGCCGGGGAGCAGTTCTTC,CASSLGAAGEQFF,.,.,TRBJ2-1,TRBV12-3/TRBV12-4
TGCGCCAGCAGCTTTGGCGGACATGAGACCGGGGAGCTGTTTTTT,CASSFGGHETGELFF,.,.,TRBJ2-2,TRBV5-1
TGCGCCACCGCTACGACTAGCGGCTCCTACGAGCAGTACTTC,CATATTSGSYEQYF,TRBD2,.,TRBJ2-7,TRBV5-1
TGTGCCAGCAGACGGGGGACAGAGAACACTGAAGCTTTCTTT,CASRRGTENTEAFF,TRBD1,few,TRBJ1-1,TRBV3-1
TGTGCCAGTAGTATGACTAGCCGAGACTACGAGCAGTACTTC,CASSMTSRDYEQYF,TRBD2,.,TRBJ2-7,TRBV19
TGCGCCAGCAGACTAGGGCCCCCGAACACCGGGGAGCTGTTTTTT,CASRLGPPNTGELFF,.,.,TRBJ2-2,TRBV5-1
TGCGCCAGCAGTCCGTCGGGTCTCCGGGACACAGATACGCAGTATTTT,CASSPSGLRDTDTQYF,.,.,TRBJ2-3,TRBV4-1
TGCAGTGCTGCAAGCCGGGATACAGGGAGTGAAAAACTGTTTTTT,CSAASRDTGSEKLFF,.,.,TRBJ1-4,TRBV20-1
TGTGCCAGCAGTTTATCTCCAGTGCAACCCTCCTACGAGCAGTACTTC,CASSLSPVQPSYEQYF,.,few,TRBJ2-7,TRBV27
TGTGCCAGCAGCTCCGGACTAGCGGGGAGACAAGAGACCCAGTACTTC,CASSSGLAGRQETQYF,TRBD2,.,TRBJ2-5,TRBV7-2
TGCAGTGCTAGACGTGCGACGGAGACTAGCACAGATACGCAGTATTTT,CSARRATETSTDTQYF,.,.,TRBJ2-3,TRBV20-1
TGCGCCAGCAGCTATACAGGGGATGAAAAACTGTTTTTT,CASSYTGDEKLFF,TRBD1,few,TRBJ1-4,TRBV5-1
TGCAGCGTTGAAGATGAGGCAGGCCCTTGGGGGACCCAGTACTTC,CSVEDEAGPWGTQYF,.,few,TRBJ2-5,TRBV29-1